Each of the 13 T cell receptor beta chains below was sequenced from the same sample in a study of identical twins. TCRdb redid the calling of the 5' RACE reads with MiXCR, one entry per CDR3 protein. In the table there are around 480,000 distinct CDR3 sequences, roughly an eighth of which are singletons. The same data also went into a second study, on yellow fever vaccine responses in identical twins.

Sequenced sample: CD4+ T cells sorted from blood. These receptors all come from a woman under 30 in good health.

This clonotype came up many times. The chain has TRBV7-9 and TRBJ1-2; D unclear. Germline lookup yields CDR1 SEHNR and CDR2 FQNEAQ (reference sequence). V lost 5 bases and J lost 10, with 11 bases in between. CDR3 length: 11 residues. The CDR3 loop is CASSRLMDYTF. CDR3 sequence (DNA): TGTGCCAGCAGCCGGCTTATGGACTACACCTTC.

The rearrangement links TRBV7-6 to TRBJ2-6; D ambiguous. The CDR3 consists of 15 residues. V lost 2 bases to trimming and J lost 0 bases, with 5 bases between them. The germline gives CDR1 SGHVS, CDR2 FNYEAQ. The CDR3 DNA reads TGTGCCAGCAGCTTAAAGAGCTCTGGGGCCAACGTCCTGACTTTC. As protein: CASSLKSSGANVLTF.

This clonotype has more than one count but fewer than ten. J is TRBJ1-5 and V is TRBV6-1; D is undetermined. The CDR3 loop spans 14 amino acids. Trimming took 0 bases from V and 9 from J, leaving 12 bases between them. Germline values: CDR1 MNHNS, CDR2 SASEGT. This CDR3 is CASSEAGSVRPQHF. CDR3 nucleotides: TGTGCCAGCAGTGAAGCGGGGAGTGTGAGGCCCCAGCATTTT.

The chain joins TRBV20-1 to TRBJ2-2, with 7 bases fitting TRBD1. V lost 6 bases to trimming and J lost 1 base; unmatched junction nucleotides: 5. Per germline, CDR1 DFQATT and CDR2 SNEGSKA (reference sequence). CDR3 length: 14 amino acids. The CDR3 here is CSASDRRNTGELFF. CDR3 bases: TGCAGTGCATCGGACAGGCGGAACACCGGGGAGCTGTTTTTT.

The V call is TRBV29-1, the J call TRBJ2-1; D tentatively reads TRBD1 or TRBD2 (5 bases each). Trimming stripped 7 bases from V and 12 bases from J, with 19 bases between. Germline CDR1 SQVTM, CDR2 ANQGSEA. This CDR3 contains 12 residues. The CDR3 DNA follows: TGCAGCGGAAGGGACCAGGCGGCGTTGCAGTTCTTC. Its translation is CSGRDQAALQFF.

This clonotype has a count of ten or more. This chain links TRBV7-3 with TRBJ2-2; D gene uncertain. Germline CDR1 reads SGHTA; CDR2 reads FQGTGA. This CDR3 is 13 amino acids long. The V gene lost 1 base and the J gene lost 5 bases, with 5 bases spanning the gap. The CDR3 DNA reads as TGTGCCAGCAGCTTAAGCCGGACCGGGGAGCTGTTTTTT. This codes for CASSLSRTGELFF.

The chain links TRBV15 to TRBJ2-3; 10 bases are a match to TRBD1. CDR3 size: 16 residues. V gave up 1 base and J gave up 6 bases; unmatched junction bases: 7. The V gene's germline CDR1 is LNHNV and CDR2 YYDKDF (reference sequence). The CDR3 DNA is TGTGCCACCAGCAGAGGGGACAGGGGAGGTTCGGATACGCAGTATTTT. This gives the protein CATSRGDRGGSDTQYF.

This clonotype was observed a handful of times. The chain combines TRBV3-1 with TRBJ2-3; D may be TRBD1 (6 bases). The germline V gene has CDR1 LGHDT and CDR2 YNNKEL (reference sequence). The CDR3 covers 15 residues. The V and J ends lost 3 bases and 3 bases respectively, with 13 bases between them. The CDR3 coding sequence is TGTGCCAGCAGCCAGTTTAACAGGGCTACAGATACGCAGTATTTT. Protein: CASSQFNRATDTQYF.

This clonotype has only a few counts. The chain's CDR3 is CASRAPTTGGTQYF. The CDR3 DNA follows: TGTGCCAGCAGGGCCCCGACTACTGGGGGGACCCAGTACTTC. J is TRBJ2-5 and V is TRBV2; D assignment may be TRBD1 or TRBD2 (5 bases each). The CDR3 has 14 residues. Trimming left V 6 bases short and J 7 bases short, with 18 bases between. CDR1 is SNHLY and CDR2 is FYNNEI in the germline V gene. Based on the CDR3 plus reference TRBV2 and TRBJ2-5, the full variable domain is EPEVTQTPSHQVTQMGQEVILRCVPISNHLYFYWYRQILGQKVEFLVSFYNNEISEKSEIFDDQFSVERPDGSNFTLKIRSTKLEDSAMYFCASRAPTTGGTQYFGPGTRLLVL.

This chain connects TRBV19 to TRBJ2-1, with 13 bases fitting TRBD2. V was clipped by 8 bases and J by 4 bases; unmatched bases: 8. Germline V gives CDR1 LNHDA, CDR2 SQIVND (reference sequence). The CDR3 extends over 16 amino acids. The CDR3 region has the DNA TGTGCCAGTCTTGGGACTAGCGGGAACGATTACAATGAGCAGTTCTTC. It specifies CASLGTSGNDYNEQFF.

This clonotype was picked up a small number of times. J is TRBJ1-1 and V is TRBV19; no firm D call. The V end was cut by 0 bases, the J end by 1 base, with 15 bases between. CDR3 length: 17 residues. Germline V gene data show CDR1 as LNHDA and CDR2 as SQIVND (reference sequence). CDR3 residues: CASSIDYSALENTEAFF. The CDR3, as DNA: TGTGCCAGTAGTATAGATTATTCGGCCCTGGAGAACACTGAAGCTTTCTTT.

The CDR3 loop reads CASSRQGPGEVSNTQYF. CDR3 sequence (DNA): TGTGCCAGCAGTCGACAGGGGCCCGGCGAAGTATCGAATACGCAGTATTTT. The rearrangement joins TRBV6-1 to TRBJ2-3; the match to TRBD1 covers 8 bases. V lost 5 bases, J lost 7 bases, and 17 bases stayed unmatched. Germline V lookup: CDR1 MNHNS, CDR2 SASEGT. The CDR3 totals 17 residues.

The V call is TRBV5-1, the J call TRBJ2-3, with D perhaps matching TRBD1 or TRBD2 (6 bases each). Germline V gene lookup returns CDR1 SGHRS and CDR2 YFSETQ. Trimming left V 4 bases short and J 2 bases short, with 14 bases between. The CDR3 has 15 residues. The CDR3 reads CASSPGGGDTDTQYF. The DNA of the CDR3 is TGCGCCAGCAGCCCCGGGGGCGGAGACACAGATACGCAGTATTTT.